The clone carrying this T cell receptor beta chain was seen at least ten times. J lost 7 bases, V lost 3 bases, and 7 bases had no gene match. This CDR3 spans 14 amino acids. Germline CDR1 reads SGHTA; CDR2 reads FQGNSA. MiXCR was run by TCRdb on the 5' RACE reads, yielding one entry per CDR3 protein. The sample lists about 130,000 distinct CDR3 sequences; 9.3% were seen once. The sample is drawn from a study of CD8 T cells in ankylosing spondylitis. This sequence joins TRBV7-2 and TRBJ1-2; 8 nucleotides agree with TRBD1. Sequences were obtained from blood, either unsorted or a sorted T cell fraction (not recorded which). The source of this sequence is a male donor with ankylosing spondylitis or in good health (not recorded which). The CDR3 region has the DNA TGTGCCAGCAGCTTGCAGGGGGCGTCTGGTGGCTACACCTTC. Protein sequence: CASSLQGASGGYTF.